A single sample is the source of the 23 T cell receptor beta chains below, sequenced in a study of blood T cell repertoires in COVID-19. Measured with immunoSEQ multiplex PCR; TCRdb has only the in-frame clones, and not every one. The sample records over 300,000 clones, around 92% being singletons. The sample consisted of peripheral blood. These receptors were taken from a middle-aged man with acute or convalescent COVID-19.

CDR3 sequence reads: CASSVDRVDKLFF. CDR3 sequence (DNA): TGTGCCAGCAGCGTAGACAGGGTAGACAAACTGTTTTTT. The V gene is TRBV9, the J gene TRBJ1-4; possible D gene TRBD1, 6 bases. This CDR3 has 13 amino acids. Germline values: CDR1 SGDLS, CDR2 YYNGEE. The V and J ends lost 0 bases and 11 bases respectively, with 11 bases between them.

This sequence joins TRBV10-3 and TRBJ2-7; D may be TRBD2 (6 bases). Trimming shortened V by 0 bases and J by 0 bases, and 15 bases separated the two germline ends. Germline CDR1 is ENHRY and CDR2 is SYGVKD. The CDR3 has 17 residues. Written as DNA, the CDR3 is TGTGCCATCAGTGAGTCGACTCAAGTGGGAGGCTCCTACGAGCAGTACTTC. Its translation is CAISESTQVGGSYEQYF.

V usage is TRBV12-5 and J usage is TRBJ1-5; the D is unclear. Germline CDR1 is LGHNT and CDR2 is FRNRAP. Trimming pared 0 bases from V and 9 bases from J, leaving 12 bases between. CDR3 length: 14 residues. This CDR3 reads CASGLVPSGRPQHF. The CDR3 DNA sequence: TGTGCTAGTGGTTTGGTGCCCTCAGGCAGGCCCCAGCATTTT.

This chain uses TRBV27 with TRBJ2-5; TRBD2 agrees at 10 bases. Germline CDR1 is MNHEY and CDR2 is SMNVEV (reference sequence). J was trimmed by 1 base and V by 5 bases; bases with no gene match: 10. CDR3 length: 17 amino acids. CDR3 nucleotides: TGTGCCAGCAGTACCCAGCGGGGGGGCCGATTCCAAGAGACCCAGTACTTC. This sequence encodes CASSTQRGGRFQETQYF.

The chain carries TRBV25-1 and TRBJ1-1; D is ambiguous. With 2 bases removed from V and 7 bases from J, the gap between germline ends came to 11 bases. This CDR3 region has 13 residues. From germline, CDR1 is MGHDK and CDR2 SYGVNS. The CDR3 region has the DNA TGTGCCAGCAGTGAACGGTGGGCAAGTGAAGCTTTCTTT. This encodes CASSERWASEAFF.

This chain links TRBV5-6 with TRBJ1-2; no reliable D call. CDR3 length: 14 amino acids. V was shortened by 5 bases and J by 0 bases, with 11 bases between the two germline ends. CDR1 is SGHDT, CDR2 YYEEEE, per germline. DNA for the CDR3: TGTGCCAGCAGGGAGGTAACAGCTAACTATGGCTACACCTTC. Protein sequence: CASREVTANYGYTF.

J is TRBJ1-1 and V is TRBV27; D gene uncertain. This CDR3 has 13 amino acids. The germline gives CDR1 MNHEY, CDR2 SMNVEV (reference sequence). V was pared by 2 bases and J by 5 bases, with 9 bases between. The CDR3 protein is CASSLGFATEAFF. The DNA of the CDR3 is TGTGCCAGCAGTTTAGGTTTTGCGACTGAAGCTTTCTTT.

The chain combines TRBV10-3 with TRBJ2-3; a weak D match, TRBD2 (5 bases). The CDR3 contains 16 residues. Per germline, CDR1 ENHRY and CDR2 SYGVKD. The V gene lost 6 bases and the J gene lost 0 bases, with 16 bases spanning the gap. The CDR3 DNA reads TGTGCCATCAGACCTGGAGAGGGAGCTAGCACAGATACGCAGTATTTT. It yields the protein CAIRPGEGASTDTQYF.

This clone appeared a single time. V gene TRBV10-3 combines with J gene TRBJ1-4; D is possibly TRBD1 (6 bases). V lost 2 bases and J 3 bases, leaving 7 bases between the germline ends. The germline CDR1 and CDR2 sequences are ENHRY and SYGVKD. There are 14 residues in the CDR3. The CDR3 is CAISEGQSNEKLFF. The CDR3 DNA follows: TGTGCCATCAGTGAGGGACAGTCTAATGAAAAACTGTTTTTT.

The chain is built from TRBV6-2 or TRBV6-3 and TRBJ2-3; 13 nucleotides line up with TRBD2. Germline-derived CDR1 and CDR2 are MNHEY and SVGEGT. The length of the CDR3 is 16 residues. The V and J ends lost 2 bases and 2 bases, in that order; junction bases with no gene match: 1. This chain's CDR3 is CASSYGTSGATDTQYF. The CDR3 region has the DNA TGTGCCAGCAGTTACGGGACTAGCGGGGCCACAGATACGCAGTATTTT.

This chain joins TRBV9 and TRBJ1-1; TRBD1 might be the D (5 bases). V was pared by 4 bases and J by 2 bases, with 12 bases between. The CDR3 runs 14 residues. The V gene's germline CDR1 is SGDLS and CDR2 YYNGEE. In DNA, the CDR3 is TGTGCCAGCAGCTTGCGCGGGGGAAACACTGAAGCTTTCTTT. As protein: CASSLRGGNTEAFF.

The rearrangement uses TRBV3-1 (or the pseudogene TRBV3-2) and TRBJ2-1; 8 bases are a match to TRBD1. V dropped 5 bases and J dropped 13; count of bases not matched to a gene: 4. CDR1 is LGHDT, CDR2 YNNKEL, per germline (reference sequence). The CDR3 covers 11 residues. This CDR3 reads CASSSGGGQFF. DNA for the CDR3: TGTGCCAGCAGCTCAGGGGGCGGTCAGTTCTTC.

This chain connects TRBV15 to TRBJ1-5; 9 nucleotides agree with TRBD1. There are 15 residues in the CDR3. Germline values: CDR1 LNHNV, CDR2 YYDKDF (reference sequence). Germline trimming cut 1 base from V and 4 bases from J; bases unmatched to any gene: 2. CDR3 sequence: CATSRVGQGNQPQHF. CDR3 DNA: TGTGCCACCAGCAGAGTTGGACAGGGGAATCAGCCCCAGCATTTT.

The V call is TRBV28, the J call TRBJ1-2, with D unclear. Germline lookup yields CDR1 MDHEN and CDR2 SYDVKM. Between the trimmed V and J ends, which lost 6 bases and 3 bases, there was a span of 2 bases. The CDR3 has 10 residues. The CDR3 loop is CASSDYGYTF. CDR3 in DNA: TGTGCCAGCAGCGACTATGGCTACACCTTC.

The genes are TRBV2 and TRBJ2-2, with a tentative D call TRBD2 (5 bases). The CDR3 runs to 12 residues. Germline CDR1 reads SNHLY; CDR2 reads FYNNEI. The V end lost 10 bases, the J end lost 3 bases, and 9 bases lay between the germline ends. The CDR3 sequence is CAMDSYTGELFF. The CDR3 coding sequence is TGTGCCATGGACTCGTACACCGGGGAGCTGTTTTTT.

CDR3 sequence: CASSVWGATNEKLFF. In nucleotides, the CDR3 is TGTGCCAGCAGCGTATGGGGAGCAACTAATGAAAAACTGTTTTTT. V and J are TRBV9 and TRBJ1-4; D not resolved. The CDR3 runs 15 residues. The V and J ends lost 1 base and 0 bases respectively, with 7 bases between them. CDR1 and CDR2 (germline): SGDLS, YYNGEE.

Concerning this clone: The DNA is left out, because the CDR3 cannot be placed on it with certainty; the CDR3 is given as TCRdb lists it. The chain links TRBV2 to TRBJ1-3. Germline V CDR1 and CDR2: SNHLY, FYNNEI. The CDR3 contains 16 residues when both ends are counted. This CDR3 is CASILAAGGPGNTIYF.

The chain couples TRBV3-1 (or the pseudogene TRBV3-2) to TRBJ2-7, with D unclear. Germline-derived CDR1 and CDR2 are LGHDT and YNNKEL (reference sequence). This CDR3 has 18 amino acids. V lost 0 bases, J lost 6 bases, and 24 bases lay in between. The CDR3 here is CASSQDTTGSPYGSEQYF. DNA for the CDR3: TGTGCCAGCAGCCAAGATACCACCGGGTCACCATACGGATCCGAGCAGTACTTC.

The chain has TRBV20-1 and TRBJ1-2; TRBD1 might be the D (6 bases). V lost 3 bases and J lost 6, with 8 bases in between. Looked up from germline, CDR1 is DFQATT and CDR2 is SNEGSKA (reference sequence). The CDR3 runs to 11 residues. The CDR3 loop reads CSASHRDGYTF. CDR3 coding DNA: TGCAGTGCTAGCCACAGGGATGGCTACACCTTC.

V usage is TRBV7-3 and J usage is TRBJ2-1, with TRBD1 identical over 10 bases. V was clipped by 5 bases and J by 9 bases; unmatched bases: 7. The CDR3 length is 14 residues. The germline CDR1 and CDR2 sequences are SGHTA and FQGTGA. CDR3 bases: TGTGCCAGCAGCCCCCGACAGGGGGCAGGTGAGCAGTTCTTC. Its translation: CASSPRQGAGEQFF.

This clone was detected only once. One junction end does not reproduce the germline sequence, and a read error may be involved. The chain links TRBV9 to TRBJ1-1; D uncertain. CDR3 size: 14 residues. Germline V gene lookup returns CDR1 SGDLS and CDR2 YYNGEE. The CDR3 DNA follows: TGTGCCAGCATATCCGGGCAGGCTAGCGGTGTTCCCATATTT. The encoded protein is CASISGQASGVPIF.

CDR3 residues: CASSLDRTALYF. Written as DNA, the CDR3 is TGTGCCAGCAGCTTAGATCGGACAGCGTTGTACTTC. The chain carries TRBV11-3 and TRBJ2-7, with a tentative D call TRBD1 (6 bases). Germline V gene lookup returns CDR1 SGHNT and CDR2 YENEEA. Between the trimmed V and J ends, which lost 0 bases and 12 bases, there was a span of 12 bases. The CDR3 is 12 amino acids.

In nucleotides, the CDR3 is TGTGCCAGCAGCTTGAGACTAGAGGCCTACAATGAGCAGTTCTTC. Its protein is CASSLRLEAYNEQFF. This sequence joins TRBV11-2 and TRBJ2-1; TRBD2 is a possible D gene (6 bases). CDR1 SGHAT and CDR2 FQNNGV come from the germline V gene. V was shortened by 3 bases and J by 2 bases, with 11 bases between the two germline ends. CDR3 length equals 15 residues.